The sequence of this TCR beta chain was determined in a study of neurological immune-mediated disorders. TCRdb re-derived calls from the 5' RACE reads in MiXCR, one entry per CDR3 protein. Here the sample spans 25,000 to 35,000 distinct CDR3 sequences, roughly 12% being singletons. The CDR3 runs 17 residues. V lost 2 bases to trimming and J lost 1 base; unmatched junction nucleotides: 6. Looked up from germline, CDR1 is SGHKS and CDR2 is YYEKEE (reference sequence). This clonotype was recorded at least ten times. V is TRBV5-5 and J is TRBJ2-3, with TRBD2 matching 11 bases. Input material: PBMCs. The TCR was taken from a man aged 55 to 70 in good health. CDR3 coding DNA: TGTGCCAGCAGCTTTTTAGCGGGGGGGCCAGGCACAGATACGCAGTATTTT. Its translation: CASSFLAGGPGTDTQYF.